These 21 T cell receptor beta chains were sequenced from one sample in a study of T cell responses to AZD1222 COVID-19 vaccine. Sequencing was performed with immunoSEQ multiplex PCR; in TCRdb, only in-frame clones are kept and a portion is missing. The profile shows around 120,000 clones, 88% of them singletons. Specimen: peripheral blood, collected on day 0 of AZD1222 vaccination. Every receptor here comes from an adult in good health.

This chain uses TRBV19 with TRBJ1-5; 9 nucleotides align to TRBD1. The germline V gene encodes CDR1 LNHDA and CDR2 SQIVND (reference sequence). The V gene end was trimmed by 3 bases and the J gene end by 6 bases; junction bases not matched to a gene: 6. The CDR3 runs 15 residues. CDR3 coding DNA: TGTGCCAGTAGTATCACCGGGACAGGGAGTCAGCCCCAGCATTTT. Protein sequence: CASSITGTGSQPQHF.

The DNA of the CDR3 is TGTGCCAGCAGTTCGGGCTTCTATGGCTACACCTTC. This translates into CASSSGFYGYTF. The chain couples TRBV12-3 or TRBV12-4 to TRBJ1-2; D gene uncertain. V gave up 4 bases and J gave up 4 bases, with 7 bases separating them. The CDR3 consists of 12 residues.

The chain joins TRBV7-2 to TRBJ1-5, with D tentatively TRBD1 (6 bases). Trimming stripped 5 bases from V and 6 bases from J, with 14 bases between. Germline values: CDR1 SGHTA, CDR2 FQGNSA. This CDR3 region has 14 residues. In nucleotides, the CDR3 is TGTGCCAGCAGCCAACAGGGTTTCGGTCAGCCCCAGCATTTT. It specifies CASSQQGFGQPQHF.

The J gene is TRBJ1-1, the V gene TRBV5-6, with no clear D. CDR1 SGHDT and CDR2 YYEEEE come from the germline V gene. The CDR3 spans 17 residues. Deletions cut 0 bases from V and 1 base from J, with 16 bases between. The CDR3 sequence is CASSLDVGKRRNTEAFF. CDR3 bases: TGTGCCAGCAGCTTGGATGTGGGGAAACGACGGAACACTGAAGCTTTCTTT.

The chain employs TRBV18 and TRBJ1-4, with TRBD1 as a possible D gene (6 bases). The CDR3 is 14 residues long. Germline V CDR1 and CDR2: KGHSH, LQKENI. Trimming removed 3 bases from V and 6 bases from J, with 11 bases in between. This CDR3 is CASSPGRGYEKLFF. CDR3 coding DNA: TGTGCCAGCTCACCGGGCAGGGGTTATGAAAAACTGTTTTTT.

The CDR3 region is CASGNSGANVLTF. The DNA for the CDR3 is TGTGCCAGCGGAAACTCTGGGGCCAACGTCCTGACTTTC. V and J are TRBV7-7 and TRBJ2-6; no definite D call. Between the trimmed V and J ends, which lost 8 bases and 0 bases, there was a span of 5 bases. The CDR3 is made up of 13 amino acids. In germline, CDR1 is SSHAT, CDR2 FNYEAQ (reference sequence).

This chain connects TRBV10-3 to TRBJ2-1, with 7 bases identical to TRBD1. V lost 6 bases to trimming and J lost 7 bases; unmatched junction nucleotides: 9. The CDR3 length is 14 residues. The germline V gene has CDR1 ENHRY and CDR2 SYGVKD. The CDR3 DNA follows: TGTGCCATCAGACCCCTAGACAGGGCAAATGAGCAGTTCTTC. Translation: CAIRPLDRANEQFF.

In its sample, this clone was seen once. CDR3: CARSLGRYSYEQYF. The CDR3 region has the DNA TGTGCCAGAAGCTTGGGCCGCTACTCCTACGAGCAGTACTTC. The chain combines TRBV5-3 with TRBJ2-7; no clear D gene. TRBV5-3 is treated as an ORF (open reading frame) with a function not yet certain. Trimming shortened V by 0 bases and J by 0 bases, and 7 bases separated the two germline ends. There are 14 residues in the CDR3.

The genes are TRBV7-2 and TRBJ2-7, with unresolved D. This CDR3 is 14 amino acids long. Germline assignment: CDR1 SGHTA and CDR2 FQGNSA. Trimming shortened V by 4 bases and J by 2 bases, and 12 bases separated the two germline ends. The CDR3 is CASSSRTRAYEQYF. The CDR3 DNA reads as TGTGCCAGCAGCTCGCGGACCCGAGCCTACGAGCAGTACTTC.

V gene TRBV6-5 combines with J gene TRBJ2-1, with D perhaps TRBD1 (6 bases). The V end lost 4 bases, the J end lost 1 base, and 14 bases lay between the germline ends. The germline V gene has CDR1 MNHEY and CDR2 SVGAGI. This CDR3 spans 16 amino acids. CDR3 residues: CASSSRGRGSYNEQFF. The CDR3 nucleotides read TGTGCCAGCAGTTCTAGGGGCAGGGGATCCTACAATGAGCAGTTCTTC.

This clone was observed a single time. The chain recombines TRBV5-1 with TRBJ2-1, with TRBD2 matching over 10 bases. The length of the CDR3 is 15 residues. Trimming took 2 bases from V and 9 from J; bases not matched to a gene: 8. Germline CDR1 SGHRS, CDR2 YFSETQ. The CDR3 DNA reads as TGCGCCAGCAGCTTTAGTCTAGCGGGAGCGTCTGAGCAGTTCTTC. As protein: CASSFSLAGASEQFF.

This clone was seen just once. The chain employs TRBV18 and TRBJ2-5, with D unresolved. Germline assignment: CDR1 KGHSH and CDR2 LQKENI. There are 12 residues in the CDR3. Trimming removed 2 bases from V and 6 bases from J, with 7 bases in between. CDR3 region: CASSPDPQTQYF. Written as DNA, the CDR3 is TGTGCCAGCTCACCAGACCCACAGACCCAGTACTTC.

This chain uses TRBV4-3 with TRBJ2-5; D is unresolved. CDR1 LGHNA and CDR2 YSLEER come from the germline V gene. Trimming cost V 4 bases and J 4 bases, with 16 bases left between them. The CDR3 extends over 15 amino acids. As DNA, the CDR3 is TGCGCCAGCAGCCTAACGGGCTTAGAGGTAGAGACCCAGTACTTC. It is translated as CASSLTGLEVETQYF.

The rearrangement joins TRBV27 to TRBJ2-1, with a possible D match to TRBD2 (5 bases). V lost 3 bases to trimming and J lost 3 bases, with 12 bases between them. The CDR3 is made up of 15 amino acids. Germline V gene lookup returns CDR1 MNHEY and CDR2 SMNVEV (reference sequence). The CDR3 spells CASSFPGSSYNEQFF. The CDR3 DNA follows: TGTGCCAGCAGTTTTCCGGGAAGTAGCTACAATGAGCAGTTCTTC.

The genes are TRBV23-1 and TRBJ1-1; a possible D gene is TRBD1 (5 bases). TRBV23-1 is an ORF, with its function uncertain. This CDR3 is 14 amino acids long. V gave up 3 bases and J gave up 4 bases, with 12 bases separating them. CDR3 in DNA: TGCGCCAGCAGTCATGGGGGTCCGGGCACTGAAGCTTTCTTT. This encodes CASSHGGPGTEAFF.

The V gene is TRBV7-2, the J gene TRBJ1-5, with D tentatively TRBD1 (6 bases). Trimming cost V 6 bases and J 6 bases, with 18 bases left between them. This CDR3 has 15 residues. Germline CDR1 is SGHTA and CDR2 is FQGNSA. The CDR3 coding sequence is TGTGCCAGCAGTCCCGGAGGGGGGGCTGGTCAGCCCCAGCATTTT. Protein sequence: CASSPGGGAGQPQHF.

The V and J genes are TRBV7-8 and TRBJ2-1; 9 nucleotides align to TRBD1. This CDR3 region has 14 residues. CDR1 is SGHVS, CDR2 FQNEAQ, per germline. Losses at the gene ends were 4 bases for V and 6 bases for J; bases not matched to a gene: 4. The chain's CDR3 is CASSSRQGGNEQFF. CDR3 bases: TGTGCCAGCAGCTCCCGACAGGGGGGCAATGAGCAGTTCTTC.

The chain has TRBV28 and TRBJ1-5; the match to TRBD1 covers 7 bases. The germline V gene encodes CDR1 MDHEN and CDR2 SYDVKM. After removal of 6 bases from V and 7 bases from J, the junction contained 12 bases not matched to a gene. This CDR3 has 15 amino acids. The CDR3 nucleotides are TGTGCCAGCAGCCGAGACAGGGAGGGCAGACAGCCCCAGCATTTT. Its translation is CASSRDREGRQPQHF.

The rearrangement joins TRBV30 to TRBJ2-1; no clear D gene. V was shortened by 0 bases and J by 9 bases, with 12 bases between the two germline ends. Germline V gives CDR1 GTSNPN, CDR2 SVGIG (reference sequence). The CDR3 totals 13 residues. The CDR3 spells CAWSVSILGEQFF. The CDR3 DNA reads TGTGCCTGGAGTGTTTCCATATTGGGTGAGCAGTTCTTC.

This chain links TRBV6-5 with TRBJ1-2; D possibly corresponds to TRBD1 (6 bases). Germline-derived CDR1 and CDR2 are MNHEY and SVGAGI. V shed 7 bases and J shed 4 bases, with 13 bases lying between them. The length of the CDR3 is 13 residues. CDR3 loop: CASNSDRLYGYTF. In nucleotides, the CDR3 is TGTGCCAGCAATTCCGACAGGCTCTATGGCTACACCTTC.

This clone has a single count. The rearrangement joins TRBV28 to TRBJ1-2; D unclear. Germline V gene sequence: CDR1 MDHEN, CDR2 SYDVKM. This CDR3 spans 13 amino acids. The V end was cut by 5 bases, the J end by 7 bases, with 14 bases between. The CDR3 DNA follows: TGTGCCAGCAGTGCCGGCGCCCCCCTTGGCTACACCTTC. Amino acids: CASSAGAPLGYTF.